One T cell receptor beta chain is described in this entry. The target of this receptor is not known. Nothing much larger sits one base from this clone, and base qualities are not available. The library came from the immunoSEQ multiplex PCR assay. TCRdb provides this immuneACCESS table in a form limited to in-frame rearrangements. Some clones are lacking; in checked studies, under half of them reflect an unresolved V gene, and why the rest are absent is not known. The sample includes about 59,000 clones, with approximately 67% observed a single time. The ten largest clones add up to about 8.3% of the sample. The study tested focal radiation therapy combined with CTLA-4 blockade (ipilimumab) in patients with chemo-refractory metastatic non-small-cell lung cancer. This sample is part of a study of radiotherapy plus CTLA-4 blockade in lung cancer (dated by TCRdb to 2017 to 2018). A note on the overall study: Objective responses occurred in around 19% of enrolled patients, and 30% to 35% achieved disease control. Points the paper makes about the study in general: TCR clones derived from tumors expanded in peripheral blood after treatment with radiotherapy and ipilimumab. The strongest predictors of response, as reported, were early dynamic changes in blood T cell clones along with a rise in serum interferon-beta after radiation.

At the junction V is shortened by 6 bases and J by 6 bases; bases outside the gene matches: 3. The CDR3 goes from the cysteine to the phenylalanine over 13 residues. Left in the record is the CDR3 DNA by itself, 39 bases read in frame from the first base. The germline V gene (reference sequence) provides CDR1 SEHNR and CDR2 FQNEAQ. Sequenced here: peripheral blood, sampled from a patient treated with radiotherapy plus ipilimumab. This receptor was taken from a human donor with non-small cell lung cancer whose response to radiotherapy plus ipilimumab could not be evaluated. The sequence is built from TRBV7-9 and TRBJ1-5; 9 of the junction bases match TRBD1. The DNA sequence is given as TGTGCCAGCAGTAGGACAGGGGTTCAGCCCCAGCATTTT. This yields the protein CASSRTGVQPQHF.